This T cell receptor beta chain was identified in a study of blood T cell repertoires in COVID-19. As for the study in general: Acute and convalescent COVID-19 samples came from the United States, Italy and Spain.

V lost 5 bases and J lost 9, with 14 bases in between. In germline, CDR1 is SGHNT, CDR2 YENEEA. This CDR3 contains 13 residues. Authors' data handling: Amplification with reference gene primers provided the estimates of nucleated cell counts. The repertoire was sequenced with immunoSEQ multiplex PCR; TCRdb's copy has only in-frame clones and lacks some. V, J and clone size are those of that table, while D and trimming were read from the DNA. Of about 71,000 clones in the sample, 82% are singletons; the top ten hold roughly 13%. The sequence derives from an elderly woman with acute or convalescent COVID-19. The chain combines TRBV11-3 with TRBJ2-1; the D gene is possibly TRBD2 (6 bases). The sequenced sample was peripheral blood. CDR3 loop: CASSPEGRSEQFF. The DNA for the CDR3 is TGTGCCAGCAGCCCTGAGGGGAGGTCTGAGCAGTTCTTC.